These 26 T cell receptor beta chains share one sample of origin, sequenced in a study of cytomegalovirus exposure and HLA in healthy donors. With 60 Vbeta and 13 Jbeta primers, the PCR was carried out. Assay: immunoSEQ multiplex PCR; the TCRdb copy retains only in-frame clones and omits some. The table includes roughly 240,000 clones, roughly 78% detected once. Sequencing was carried out using PBMCs. The source of these receptors is a boy aged 5-17 years in good health and CMV-seronegative.

V is TRBV19 and J is TRBJ1-5; TRBD1 is a possible D gene (6 bases). Trimming removed 3 bases from V and 7 bases from J, with 13 bases in between. The CDR3 runs 14 residues. Germline loops: CDR1 LNHDA, CDR2 SQIVND (reference sequence). In DNA, the CDR3 is TGTGCCAGTAGTATTCGGGGGGCGAGCCAGCCCCAGCATTTT. Its translation: CASSIRGASQPQHF. Full variable domain (outside the CDR3, taken from reference TRBV19 and TRBJ1-5): DGGITQSPKYLFRKEGQNVTLSCEQNLNHDAMYWYRQDPGQGLRLIYYSQIVNDFQKGDIAEGYSVSREKKESFPLTVTSAQKNPTAFYLCASSIRGASQPQHFGDGTRLSIL.

V and J are TRBV5-4 and TRBJ2-5; 9 bases line up with TRBD1. The trim removed 4 bases at V and 4 bases at J, leaving 5 bases unmatched. Germline CDR1 SGHNT, CDR2 YYREEE (reference sequence). The CDR3 runs to 14 residues. The CDR3 DNA follows: TGTGCCAGCAGCGACACAGGGGGCGGAGAGACCCAGTACTTC. Amino acids: CASSDTGGGETQYF.

Only one count was recorded for this clone. The chain links TRBV9 to TRBJ2-3, with 11 nucleotides matching TRBD2. In germline, CDR1 is SGDLS, CDR2 YYNGEE. V shed 0 bases and J 3 bases; nucleotides not matched to a gene: 3. The CDR3 has 16 residues. CDR3 nucleotide sequence: TGTGCCAGCAGCGTAGCTAGCGGGGGGCTAACAGATACGCAGTATTTT. Its protein is CASSVASGGLTDTQYF.

The J gene is TRBJ1-1, the V gene TRBV6-6; D gene uncertain. Germline-derived CDR1 and CDR2 are MNHNY and SVGAGI (reference sequence). The CDR3 is made up of 13 amino acids. V shed 0 bases and J shed 0 bases, with 2 bases lying between them. CDR3 sequence reads: CASSYSVNTEAFF. The DNA for the CDR3 is TGTGCCAGCAGTTACTCCGTGAACACTGAAGCTTTCTTT.

The V gene is TRBV7-8, the J gene TRBJ2-5; TRBD2 aligns across 8 bases. The J segment lost 2 bases and the V segment lost 4 bases, leaving 9 bases of the junction unmatched. The germline V gene encodes CDR1 SGHVS and CDR2 FQNEAQ. There are 16 residues in the CDR3. The CDR3 nucleotides are TGTGCCAGCAGCTCCCGAGGTGGCGGGGGGCAAGAGACCCAGTACTTC. This translates into CASSSRGGGGQETQYF.

The chain uses TRBV6-1 and TRBJ1-2, with TRBD1 as a possible D gene (6 bases). CDR3 length equals 12 residues. Germline CDR1 and CDR2: MNHNS and SASEGT. Trimming pared 6 bases from V and 7 bases from J, leaving 12 bases between. The CDR3 nucleotides read TGTGCCAGCAGCGAGGGGGTGTGTGGCTACACCTTC. Protein product: CASSEGVCGYTF.

The chain links TRBV6-5 to TRBJ2-7, with D maybe TRBD1 (6 bases). The CDR3 is 14 residues long. Trimming removed 5 bases from V and 0 bases from J, with 11 bases in between. Germline values: CDR1 MNHEY, CDR2 SVGAGI. The CDR3 DNA sequence: TGTGCCAGCAGTATCCAGGGGCACTCCTACGAGCAGTACTTC. It encodes CASSIQGHSYEQYF.

The chain employs TRBV15 and TRBJ2-1, with D possibly TRBD1 on 6 matching bases. This CDR3 is built from 15 residues. Germline V gene data show CDR1 as LNHNV and CDR2 as YYDKDF (reference sequence). Between the trimmed V and J ends, which lost 1 base and 8 bases, there was a span of 15 bases. Here the CDR3 reads CATSRAGAGFDEQFF. The CDR3 DNA is TGTGCCACCAGCAGAGCAGGGGCCGGTTTCGATGAGCAGTTCTTC.

The rearrangement links TRBV11-2 to TRBJ1-2, with a tentative D call TRBD1 (6 bases). Germline CDR1 SGHAT, CDR2 FQNNGV. Trimming shortened V by 3 bases and J by 8 bases, and 19 bases separated the two germline ends. CDR3 length: 15 residues. The CDR3 loop reads CASSFRRDTDFGYTF. CDR3 coding DNA: TGTGCCAGCAGCTTCCGCCGGGACACCGACTTCGGCTACACCTTC. Using reference TRBV11-2 and TRBJ1-2 for the parts outside the CDR3, the full variable domain is EAGVAQSPRYKIIEKRQSVAFWCNPISGHATLYWYQQILGQGPKLLIQFQNNGVVDDSQLPKDRFSAERLKGVDSTLKIQPAKLEDSAVYLCASSFRRDTDFGYTFGSGTRLTVV.

The genes are TRBV13 and TRBJ2-2; 15 nucleotides align to TRBD2. CDR1 and CDR2 from the germline V gene are PRHDT and FYEKMQ (reference sequence). This CDR3 contains 17 residues. The V gene end was trimmed by 5 bases and the J gene end by 5 bases; junction bases not matched to a gene: 6. In DNA, the CDR3 is TGTGCCAGCAGCCCCTGGACTAGCGGGAGGGGAACCGGGGAGCTGTTTTTT. Protein: CASSPWTSGRGTGELFF. The complete variable domain, with remaining parts taken from reference TRBV13 and TRBJ2-2, reads AAGVIQSPRHLIKEKRETATLKCYPIPRHDTVYWYQQGPGQDPQFLISFYEKMQSDKGSIPDRFSAQQFSDYHSELNMSSLELGDSALYFCASSPWTSGRGTGELFFGEGSRLTVL.

The V call is TRBV11-2, the J call TRBJ1-3; 8 bases map to TRBD1. This CDR3 is 15 amino acids long. Germline V CDR1 and CDR2: SGHAT, FQNNGV. The trim removed 2 bases at V and 4 bases at J, leaving 4 bases unmatched. CDR3 residues: CASSLIRGQGNTIYF. CDR3 nucleotide sequence: TGTGCCAGCAGCTTAATCAGGGGGCAAGGAAACACCATATATTTT.

The chain uses TRBV28 and TRBJ2-7, with 7 positions matching TRBD1. The CDR3 is 14 amino acids. Germline CDR1 is MDHEN and CDR2 is SYDVKM. Unmatched junction bases numbered 4, after V lost 5 bases and J lost 0 bases. The CDR3 DNA reads TGTGCCAGCAGTGGACAGGAACCCTCCTACGAGCAGTACTTC. It translates to CASSGQEPSYEQYF. The whole variable domain, remainder taken from reference TRBV28 and TRBJ2-7, is DVKVTQSSRYLVKRTGEKVFLECVQDMDHENMFWYRQDPGLGLRLIYFSYDVKMKEKGDIPEGYSVSREKKERFSLILESASTNQTSMYLCASSGQEPSYEQYFGPGTRLTVT.

V and J are TRBV7-2 and TRBJ1-4; D is perhaps TRBD1 (5 bases). The CDR3 length is 16 residues. Trimming took 5 bases from V and 8 from J, leaving 21 bases between them. The germline CDR1 and CDR2 sequences are SGHTA and FQGNSA. CDR3 loop: CASSPGRHATGEKLFF. As DNA, the CDR3 is TGTGCCAGCAGCCCCGGAAGGCACGCCACAGGCGAAAAACTGTTTTTT.

The chain's CDR3 is CASSQDWERTEAFF. The CDR3 nucleotides are TGCGCCAGCAGTCAAGATTGGGAGCGCACTGAAGCTTTCTTT. The rearrangement links TRBV23-1 to TRBJ1-1; D is uncertain. TRBV23-1 falls under the ORF class, with uncertain function. The V and J ends lost 2 bases and 4 bases respectively, with 11 bases between them. The CDR3 runs to 14 residues.

The rearrangement uses TRBV11-3 and TRBJ2-2, with 8 bases aligning to TRBD2. Trimming took 8 bases from V and 1 from J; bases not matched to a gene: 6. CDR3 length: 15 amino acids. In germline, CDR1 is SGHNT, CDR2 YENEEA. The CDR3 DNA sequence: TGTGCCAGCGAGGCGACTAGCGTGAACACCGGGGAGCTGTTTTTT. Its protein is CASEATSVNTGELFF.

The chain is built from TRBV6-5 and TRBJ2-1; no reliable D call. The CDR3 runs to 11 residues. Trimming cost V 0 bases and J 10 bases, with 4 bases left between them. Germline V gene sequence: CDR1 MNHEY, CDR2 SVGAGI. The CDR3 sequence is CASSYSSEQFF. CDR3 sequence (DNA): TGTGCCAGCAGTTACTCGAGCGAGCAGTTCTTC.

This sequence joins TRBV14 and TRBJ2-5, with 8 nucleotides matching TRBD2. The CDR3 length is 16 residues. Per the germline V gene, CDR1 is SGHDN and CDR2 is FVKESK. V lost 3 bases to trimming and J lost 5 bases; unmatched junction nucleotides: 11. The CDR3, as DNA: TGTGCCAGCAGCCACGTACGGGGGGGGCTCGGCGAGACCCAGTACTTC. Protein: CASSHVRGGLGETQYF.

A single count supports this clone. The V and J genes are TRBV25-1 and TRBJ2-1, with D unclear. Trimming shortened V by 5 bases and J by 0 bases, and 11 bases separated the two germline ends. Germline V CDR1 and CDR2: MGHDK, SYGVNS. The CDR3 is made up of 15 amino acids. The CDR3 sequence: CASSHAGSSYNEQFF. The CDR3 DNA sequence: TGTGCCAGCAGTCACGCCGGTAGCTCCTACAATGAGCAGTTCTTC. Together with reference TRBV25-1 and TRBJ2-1, the CDR3 gives the full variable domain: EADIYQTPRYLVIGTGKKITLECSQTMGHDKMYWYQQDPGMELHLIHYSYGVNSTEKGDLSSESTVSRIRTEHFPLTLESARPSHTSQYLCASSHAGSSYNEQFFGPGTRLTVL.

V usage is TRBV4-1 and J usage is TRBJ2-5, with TRBD2 matching 13 bases. J gave up 4 bases and V 4 bases, and 6 bases lay outside the gene matches. This CDR3 contains 16 residues. From germline, CDR1 is MGHRA and CDR2 YSYEKL. The CDR3 DNA follows: TGCGCCAGCAGCCGGACTAGCGGGGGCTCGGGAGAGACCCAGTACTTC. Its translation: CASSRTSGGSGETQYF.

This clone has a handful of counts. The junction and the germline gene differ at one end; a read error may be behind it. V and J are TRBV11-2 and TRBJ1-2, with D uncertain. The germline gives CDR1 SGHAT, CDR2 FQNNGV. This CDR3 has 12 residues. The CDR3 spells CASSPFGEIYPF. DNA for the CDR3: TGTGCCAGCAGCCCCTTCGGGGAGATCTACCCCTTC.

This clone was counted between two and nine times. This chain connects TRBV7-9 to TRBJ2-2, with D unclear. The V end was cut by 5 bases, the J end by 0 bases, with 7 bases between. The CDR3 is made up of 14 amino acids. CDR1 is SEHNR, CDR2 FQNEAQ, per germline (reference sequence). The CDR3 loop reads CASSPNPNTGELFF. The CDR3 DNA follows: TGTGCCAGCAGCCCCAATCCGAACACCGGGGAGCTGTTTTTT.

This clone appeared a single time. This same CDR3 is encoded by further DNA sequences in the sample. The rearrangement uses TRBV2 and TRBJ1-5; D is unresolved. Germline values: CDR1 SNHLY, CDR2 FYNNEI. The CDR3 contains 15 residues. Trimming left V 6 bases short and J 0 bases short, with 12 bases between. The CDR3 coding sequence is TGTGCCAGCAGGGCTTGGGGAGATAGCAATCAGCCCCAGCATTTT. Amino acid sequence: CASRAWGDSNQPQHF.

The genes are TRBV28 and TRBJ1-4; weak D call: TRBD1 (6 bases). This CDR3 has 13 amino acids. Trimming shortened V by 7 bases and J by 7 bases, and 13 bases separated the two germline ends. The germline V gene has CDR1 MDHEN and CDR2 SYDVKM. The CDR3: CASKQGPREKLFF. The CDR3 DNA reads as TGTGCCAGCAAACAGGGACCCCGTGAAAAACTGTTTTTT.

The chain uses TRBV6-1 and TRBJ1-4; unclear D gene. The germline CDR1 and CDR2 sequences are MNHNS and SASEGT. The CDR3 has 14 residues. V was pared by 2 bases and J by 6 bases, with 10 bases between. CDR3 coding DNA: TGTGCCAGCAGTGAATTCGTCGGGGATGAAAAACTGTTTTTT. Protein sequence: CASSEFVGDEKLFF.

The genes are TRBV7-2 and TRBJ1-2; weak D call: TRBD1 (6 bases). The CDR3 is 19 residues long. CDR1 is SGHTA and CDR2 is FQGNSA in the germline V gene. Trimming left V 5 bases short and J 3 bases short, with 28 bases between. The CDR3 is CASSRRPLSRDIIHYGYTF. The CDR3 DNA reads as TGTGCCAGCAGCAGACGCCCCCTCTCCCGGGACATAATCCACTATGGCTACACCTTC.

The chain combines TRBV30 with TRBJ2-5, with D unclear. The J call is uncertain, as TRBJ2-7 better fits the DNA end. The CDR3 is made up of 15 amino acids. CDR1 GTSNPN and CDR2 SVGIG come from the germline V gene (reference sequence). The CDR3 loop is CAWSGIGSETYEQYF. CDR3 sequence (DNA): TGTGCCTGGAGTGGCATCGGCAGCGAGACCTACGAGCAGTACTTC.